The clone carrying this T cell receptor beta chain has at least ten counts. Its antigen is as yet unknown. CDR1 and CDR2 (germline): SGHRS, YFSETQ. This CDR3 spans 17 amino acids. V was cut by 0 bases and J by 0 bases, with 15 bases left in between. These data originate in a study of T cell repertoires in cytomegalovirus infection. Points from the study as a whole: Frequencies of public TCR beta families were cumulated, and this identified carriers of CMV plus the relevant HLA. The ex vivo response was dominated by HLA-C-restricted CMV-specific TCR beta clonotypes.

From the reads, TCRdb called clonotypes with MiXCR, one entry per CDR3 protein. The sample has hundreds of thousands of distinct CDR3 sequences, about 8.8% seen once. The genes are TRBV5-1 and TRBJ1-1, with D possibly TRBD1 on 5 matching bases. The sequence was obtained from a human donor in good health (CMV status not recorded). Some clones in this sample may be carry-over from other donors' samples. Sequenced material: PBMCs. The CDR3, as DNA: TGCGCCAGCAGCTTGGCCCCAGGCCGAGGGGTGAACACTGAAGCTTTCTTT. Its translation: CASSLAPGRGVNTEAFF.